This T cell receptor (beta chain) was sequenced in a study of blood T cell repertoires in COVID-19. About the study: The United States, Italy and Spain supplied acute and convalescent COVID-19 samples. T cells, B-cell-depleted T cells, or PBMCs supplied cDNA or gDNA.

During active infection, Seattle patients enrolled and were then monitored through disease. In the original workflow: Amplification with reference gene primers provided the estimates of nucleated cell counts. Measured with immunoSEQ multiplex PCR; TCRdb has only the in-frame clones, and not every one. For V, J and clone size, that table is used; D and trimming come from the DNA. The sample shows some 240,000 clones, approximately 88% of them seen only once. The CDR3 loop spans 16 amino acids. From germline, CDR1 is MNHNS and CDR2 SASEGT. V was shortened by 2 bases and J by 3 bases, with 17 bases between the two germline ends.

Sequenced input: peripheral blood. The origin of this receptor is a woman aged 70-85 years with COVID-19, enrolled during active disease. The V call is TRBV6-1, the J call TRBJ2-7; D is possibly TRBD1 (6 bases). The CDR3 sequence: CASSEMEQGKNYEQYF. In DNA, the CDR3 is TGTGCCAGCAGTGAAATGGAACAGGGCAAAAACTACGAGCAGTACTTC.